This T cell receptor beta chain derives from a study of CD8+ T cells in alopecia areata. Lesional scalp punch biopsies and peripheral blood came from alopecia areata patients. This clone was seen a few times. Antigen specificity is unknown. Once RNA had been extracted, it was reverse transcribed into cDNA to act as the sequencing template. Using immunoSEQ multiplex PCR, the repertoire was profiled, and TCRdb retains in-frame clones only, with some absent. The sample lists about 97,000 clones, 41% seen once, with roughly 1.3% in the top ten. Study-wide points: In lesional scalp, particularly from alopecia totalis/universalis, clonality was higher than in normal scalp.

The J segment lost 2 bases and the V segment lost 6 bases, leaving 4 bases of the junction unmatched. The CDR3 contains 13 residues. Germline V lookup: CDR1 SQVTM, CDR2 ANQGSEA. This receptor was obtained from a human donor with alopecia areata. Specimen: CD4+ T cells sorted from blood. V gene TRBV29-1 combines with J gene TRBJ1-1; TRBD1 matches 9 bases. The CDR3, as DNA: TGCAGCGTGGGGACAGGGATTAACACTGAAGCTTTCTTT. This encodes CSVGTGINTEAFF.